The 27 T cell receptor beta chains in this list originate from one sample, sequenced in a study of T-cell reconstitution after alpha-beta-depleted transplantation in children (dated by TCRdb to about 2016). To prepare the library, PCR was applied. The reads were generated on an Illumina HiSeq 2500. TCR libraries were prepared with molecular barcoding, using unique molecular identifiers to normalize TCRbeta repertoire quantification. TCRdb handled the public reads itself, with Q25 trimming in fastp and clone calling in MiXCR, and kept productive beta chains. Merged by CDR3 protein, the rows form single entries marked with the most common genes and DNA. In all, the sample holds about 300,000 distinct CDR3 sequences, and around 10% of those were seen once. Jointly, the top ten make up about 8% of the sample. This sample's treatment or condition label indicates: allogeneic hematopoietic cell transplantation with graft depleted of TCRalphabeta T cells and CD19 B cells.

The source material was PBMCs, sampled before TCRalphabeta/CD19-depleted stem cell transplant. The receptors here all came from a boy under two years old with acute myeloid leukemia, due to receive a stem cell transplant.

V gene TRBV10-3 combines with J gene TRBJ2-7; D unclear. The CDR3 is 12 amino acids. In germline, CDR1 is ENHRY, CDR2 SYGVKD. The V gene lost 5 bases and the J gene lost 1 base, with 6 bases spanning the gap. The CDR3 is CAISLGSYEQYF. Written as DNA, the CDR3 is TGTGCCATCAGTCTGGGGTCCTACGAGCAGTACTTC.

This clonotype was picked up many times. The V gene is TRBV7-9, the J gene TRBJ2-2; D assignment may be TRBD1 or TRBD2 (5 bases each). With 9 bases removed from V and 7 bases from J, the gap between germline ends came to 15 bases. From germline, CDR1 is SEHNR and CDR2 FQNEAQ (reference sequence). The CDR3 is 13 amino acids. The CDR3: CARSGALIGELFF. In nucleotides, the CDR3 is TGTGCCAGGTCCGGGGCCCTGATCGGGGAGCTGTTTTTT.

This clonotype has a count of ten or more. The genes are TRBV21-1 and TRBJ1-1; TRBD1 is the table's D call, not checked against the DNA. TRBV21-1 corresponds to a pseudogene. The CDR3 sequence is 17 residues long. The CDR3 nucleotides are TGTGCCAGCAGCAAATCGCGGGACAGGGGGAGGGACACTGAAGCTTTCTTT. This sequence encodes CASSKSRDRGRDTEAFF.

Ten or more counts support this clonotype. The genes are TRBV12-3 or TRBV12-4 and TRBJ1-1; D might be TRBD1 (6 bases). The CDR3 is made up of 16 amino acids. Trimming removed 6 bases from V and 4 bases from J, with 21 bases in between. The CDR3 DNA sequence: TGTGCCAGCAGCCCAACCGACAGGCCCTGGGTCACTGAAGCTTTCTTT. It specifies CASSPTDRPWVTEAFF.

This clonotype was recorded at least ten times. The chain employs TRBV4-2 and TRBJ2-3; the D is unclear. CDR3 size: 15 residues. V dropped 3 bases and J dropped 9 bases, with 19 bases sitting between them. Germline CDR1 and CDR2: LGHNA and YNFKEQ. The DNA of the CDR3 is TGTGCCAGCAGCCACCTCCATAAGGCCTGGCAGACGCAGTATTTT. It yields the protein CASSHLHKAWQTQYF.

Note on this clonotype: This may stem from a read error, because a much larger clone lies one nucleotide away. This rearrangement joins TRBV4-2 to TRBJ2-7; 14 bases map to TRBD2. The CDR3 length is 16 residues. Germline V gene sequence: CDR1 LGHNA, CDR2 YNFKEQ. The CDR3 nucleotides read TGTGCCAGCAGCCATGGGACTAGCGGGAGCTCCTACGGGCAGTACTTC. Protein: CASSHGTSGSSYGQYF.

Ten or more counts support this clonotype. The rearrangement uses TRBV20-1 and TRBJ2-3, with 7 bases that match TRBD1. The CDR3 is made up of 15 amino acids. V lost 6 bases, J lost 0 bases, and 9 bases stayed unmatched. Germline V lookup: CDR1 DFQATT, CDR2 SNEGSKA (reference sequence). CDR3 in DNA: TGCAGTGCACAGACCCTCAGGGGGAGCACAGATACGCAGTATTTT. It translates to CSAQTLRGSTDTQYF.

In the case of this clonotype: A read error may explain this, as a much larger clone is one base away. This CDR3 is missing its conserved last phenylalanine or tryptophan, likely due to a read error. The J gene is TRBJ2-3, the V gene TRBV10-3, with D perhaps matching TRBD1 or TRBD2 (6 bases each). Germline V gene lookup returns CDR1 ENHRY and CDR2 SYGVKD. CDR3 length: 14 amino acids. DNA for the CDR3: TGTGCGATACTCGGGGGCCGTAGCACAGATACGCAGTATGTT. Protein: CAILGGRSTDTQYV.

This clonotype occurred many times. The chain recombines TRBV9 with TRBJ2-2; D is undetermined. The CDR3 loop spans 14 amino acids. Per germline, CDR1 SGDLS and CDR2 YYNGEE. V was shortened by 4 bases and J by 10 bases, with 17 bases between the two germline ends. The CDR3 nucleotides read TGTGCCAGCAGCAAAGGTGGAGTTCCGCCGGAGCTGTTTTTT. It yields the protein CASSKGGVPPELFF.

The V call is TRBV7-2, the J call TRBJ1-2; unclear D gene. From germline, CDR1 is SGHTA and CDR2 FQGNSA. V lost 2 bases, J lost 3 bases, and 16 bases lay in between. The CDR3 loop spans 16 amino acids. This CDR3 reads CASSLLGPAFDYGYTF. The CDR3 nucleotides are TGTGCCAGCAGCTTATTAGGCCCCGCGTTCGACTATGGCTACACCTTC.

V gene TRBV20-1 combines with J gene TRBJ2-2; D gene ambiguous. Germline V gene sequence: CDR1 DFQATT, CDR2 SNEGSKA (reference sequence). Trimming shortened V by 3 bases and J by 0 bases, and 8 bases separated the two germline ends. The CDR3 is 14 residues long. The CDR3 region has the DNA TGCAGTGCTAGGAGAAACGCGAACACCGGGGAGCTGTTTTTT. It translates to CSARRNANTGELFF.

The sample holds many counts of this clonotype. This chain joins TRBV7-3 and TRBJ2-3, with D unresolved. This CDR3 spans 14 amino acids. V lost 5 bases and J 0 bases, leaving 9 bases between the germline ends. Germline-derived CDR1 and CDR2 are SGHTA and FQGTGA. As DNA, the CDR3 is TGTGCCAGCAGCCCGGCACTTAGCACAGATACGCAGTATTTT. The encoded protein is CASSPALSTDTQYF.

Many counts were recorded for this clonotype. The rearrangement links TRBV3-1 to TRBJ2-7; D may match TRBD1 or TRBD2 (6 bases each). This CDR3 contains 14 residues. Germline values: CDR1 LGHDT, CDR2 YNNKEL (reference sequence). The V and J ends lost 6 bases and 7 bases respectively, with 19 bases between them. The CDR3, as DNA: TGTGCCAGCAGGCCGAGGGGGGAGATCTTGGAGCAGTACTTC. It translates to CASRPRGEILEQYF.

The chain recombines TRBV14 with TRBJ2-5; D uncertain. V was shortened by 1 base and J by 9 bases, with 12 bases between the two germline ends. The CDR3 runs to 13 residues. CDR1 is SGHDN and CDR2 is FVKESK in the germline V gene. CDR3 in amino acids: CASSQGMKTAQYF. CDR3 nucleotides: TGTGCCAGCAGCCAAGGAATGAAGACGGCCCAGTACTTC.

At least ten counts were recorded for this clonotype. The genes are TRBV20-1 and TRBJ2-1, with D perhaps TRBD2 (6 bases). Germline CDR1 reads DFQATT; CDR2 reads SNEGSKA (reference sequence). The CDR3 extends over 14 amino acids. Trimming shortened V by 6 bases and J by 5 bases, and 17 bases separated the two germline ends. CDR3: CSALLRTIHNEQFF. CDR3 nucleotides: TGCAGTGCGCTGCTGAGGACTATCCACAATGAGCAGTTCTTC.

The sample holds many counts of this clonotype. This chain uses TRBV27 with TRBJ1-1, with TRBD1 as a possible D gene (5 bases). V lost 5 bases and J lost 0, with 19 bases in between. CDR1 MNHEY and CDR2 SMNVEV come from the germline V gene (reference sequence). This CDR3 is 17 amino acids long. The CDR3 loop reads CASSILGDGGMNTEAFF. DNA of the CDR3: TGTGCCAGCAGTATACTAGGGGACGGAGGTATGAACACTGAAGCTTTCTTT.

The table lists this clonotype with many counts. V and J are TRBV20-1 and TRBJ2-7; 7 nucleotides match TRBD2. The CDR3 totals 13 residues. J was trimmed by 2 bases and V by 3 bases; bases with no gene match: 4. In germline, CDR1 is DFQATT, CDR2 SNEGSKA (reference sequence). The CDR3 coding sequence is TGCAGTGCTAGTGGCGGGAGTACCTACGAGCAGTACTTC. Residues: CSASGGSTYEQYF.

This clonotype has a count of ten or more. This chain joins TRBV7-9 and TRBJ2-3, with D hard to call. V gave up 2 bases and J gave up 1 base, with 16 bases separating them. Germline lookup yields CDR1 SEHNR and CDR2 FQNEAQ (reference sequence). This CDR3 comprises 17 residues. The CDR3 coding sequence is TGTGCCAGCAGCTTAACCCGGAGTCAGCCAGGCACAGATACGCAGTATTTT. It specifies CASSLTRSQPGTDTQYF.

This clonotype was seen repeatedly, ten times or more. This rearrangement joins TRBV11-2 to TRBJ2-5; 15 bases are a match to TRBD2. V dropped 5 bases and J dropped 5; count of bases not matched to a gene: 6. From germline, CDR1 is SGHAT and CDR2 FQNNGV. This CDR3 has 16 amino acids. The DNA of the CDR3 is TGTGCCAGCAGCCGGACTAGCGGGAGGGGGCGGGAGACCCAGTACTTC. Translation: CASSRTSGRGRETQYF.

This clonotype was seen a few times. The genes are TRBV11-2 and TRBJ2-1; 10 bases line up with TRBD2. This CDR3 has 15 amino acids. CDR1 SGHAT and CDR2 FQNNGV come from the germline V gene. V shed 0 bases, J shed 9 bases, and the junction held 5 bases outside the gene matches. The CDR3 DNA sequence: TGTGCCAGCAGCTTAGAGGCTAGCGGGAGTCTTGAGCAGTTCTTC. This gives the protein CASSLEASGSLEQFF.

The V and J genes are TRBV6-1 and TRBJ2-1, with TRBD1 matching over 8 bases. There are 15 residues in the CDR3. CDR1 is MNHNS and CDR2 is SASEGT in the germline V gene. The V and J ends lost 3 bases and 7 bases, in that order; junction bases with no gene match: 8. The CDR3 loop is CASSDPGGSGNEQFF. CDR3 DNA: TGTGCCAGCAGTGACCCAGGGGGCTCGGGTAATGAGCAGTTCTTC.

The sample holds many counts of this clonotype. The V call is TRBV28, the J call TRBJ2-5; either TRBD1 or TRBD2 may fit D (6 bases each). V lost 3 bases to trimming and J lost 4 bases, with 15 bases between them. This CDR3 contains 15 residues. Germline CDR1 reads MDHEN; CDR2 reads SYDVKM. The CDR3 sequence: CASSFRGGFTETQYF. CDR3 nucleotide sequence: TGTGCCAGCAGTTTTAGAGGGGGGTTTACAGAGACCCAGTACTTC. Filled out from reference TRBV28 and TRBJ2-5, the complete variable domain reads DVKVTQSSRYLVKRTGEKVFLECVQDMDHENMFWYRQDPGLGLRLIYFSYDVKMKEKGDIPEGYSVSREKKERFSLILESASTNQTSMYLCASSFRGGFTETQYFGPGTRLLVL.

The CDR3 bases are TGCGCCAGCAGCCAAGGAGCAGGGGGCACAGATACGCAGTATTTT. Amino acids: CASSQGAGGTDTQYF. This chain joins TRBV4-3 and TRBJ2-3; maybe TRBD1 (6 bases). V dropped 1 base and J dropped 1 base, with 9 bases sitting between them. CDR3 length: 15 residues. Germline CDR1 reads LGHNA; CDR2 reads YSLEER.

This clonotype appeared a few times. CDR3 protein: CASSQGWDSYKNIQYF. The CDR3 nucleotides read TGTGCCAGCAGCCAAGGGTGGGACAGTTACAAAAACATTCAGTACTTC. The J gene is TRBJ2-4, the V gene TRBV4-2; 7 bases are a match to TRBD1. The CDR3 runs to 16 residues. From germline, CDR1 is LGHNA and CDR2 YNFKEQ. V was pared by 1 base and J by 3 bases, with 6 bases of the junction left unmatched.

The V call is TRBV6-2 or TRBV6-3, the J call TRBJ2-2; a possible D gene is TRBD1 (6 bases). The germline V gene has CDR1 MNHEY and CDR2 SVGEGT. V lost 3 bases to trimming and J lost 11 bases, with 10 bases between them. The CDR3 is 12 residues long. CDR3 loop: CASSYPGVELFF. The CDR3 DNA follows: TGTGCCAGCAGTTATCCAGGGGTCGAGCTGTTTTTT.

This clonotype was picked up many times. The V and J genes are TRBV28 and TRBJ2-5; the match to TRBD2 covers 7 bases. Germline-derived CDR1 and CDR2 are MDHEN and SYDVKM. This CDR3 contains 14 residues. V lost 3 bases and J lost 0; bases outside the gene matches: 1. The CDR3 protein is CASSFGGYQETQYF. The CDR3, as DNA: TGTGCCAGCAGTTTCGGGGGGTACCAAGAGACCCAGTACTTC.

This clonotype was seen repeatedly, ten times or more. The chain joins TRBV5-1 to TRBJ2-7, with TRBD1 matching 8 bases. CDR1 is SGHRS and CDR2 is YFSETQ in the germline V gene. The CDR3 contains 14 residues. Losses at the gene ends were 5 bases for V and 0 bases for J; bases not matched to a gene: 4. Here the CDR3 reads CASSADRGSYEQYF. CDR3 coding DNA: TGCGCCAGCAGTGCTGACAGGGGCTCCTACGAGCAGTACTTC.